The 3 T cell receptor beta chains reported below all come from one sample, sequenced in a study of response to subunit inactivated influenza vaccine. MiXCR was run by TCRdb on the RT-PCR reads, yielding one entry per CDR3 protein. The sample records about 520,000 distinct CDR3 sequences, roughly 27% being singletons. The source material was CD4+ T cells sorted from PBMCs, sampled around 5 days after vaccination. Receptor source: a man aged 50 to 59 who received an inactivated influenza vaccine.

V is TRBV7-6 and J is TRBJ2-2, with TRBD2 matching 9 bases. J was trimmed by 5 bases and V by 2 bases; bases with no gene match: 6. The CDR3 contains 16 residues. The germline gives CDR1 SGHVS, CDR2 FNYEAQ. CDR3 residues: CASSLIAGDFTGELFF. CDR3 DNA: TGTGCCAGCAGCTTAATAGCGGGAGACTTTACCGGGGAGCTGTTTTTT.

V and J are TRBV20-1 and TRBJ2-5, with D possibly being TRBD1 (5 bases). The germline gives CDR1 DFQATT, CDR2 SNEGSKA (reference sequence). V lost 3 bases and J lost 3, with 11 bases in between. The CDR3 is 13 residues long. CDR3 amino acids: CSARDTVKETQYF. The DNA for the CDR3 is TGCAGTGCTAGGGACACAGTGAAAGAGACCCAGTACTTC.

CDR3 coding DNA: TGTGCCAGCAGTAAGGGGGGGACCGAGACCCAGTACTTC. Translated, it gives CASSKGGTETQYF. The chain couples TRBV28 to TRBJ2-5; maybe TRBD2 (7 bases). This CDR3 has 13 residues. The germline V gene encodes CDR1 MDHEN and CDR2 SYDVKM. Trimming removed 5 bases from V and 5 bases from J, with 12 bases in between.